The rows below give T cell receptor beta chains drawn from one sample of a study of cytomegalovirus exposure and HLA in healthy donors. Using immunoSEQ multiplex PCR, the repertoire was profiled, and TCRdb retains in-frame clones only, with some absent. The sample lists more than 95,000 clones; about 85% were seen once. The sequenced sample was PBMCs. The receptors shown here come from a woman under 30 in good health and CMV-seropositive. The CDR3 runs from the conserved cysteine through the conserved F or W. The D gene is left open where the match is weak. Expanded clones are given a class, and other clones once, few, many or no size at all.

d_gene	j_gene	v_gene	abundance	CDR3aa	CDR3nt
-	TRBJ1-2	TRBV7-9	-	CASSLAESGAYGYTF	TGTGCCAGCAGCTTAGCCGAATCAGGGGCCTATGGCTACACCTTC
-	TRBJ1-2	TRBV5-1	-	CASSSRGSGWDYGYTF	TGCGCCAGCAGCTCCAGGGGCTCTGGCTGGGACTATGGCTACACCTTC
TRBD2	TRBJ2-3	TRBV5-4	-	CASSLYGLAASDTQYF	TGTGCCAGCAGCTTGTATGGGCTAGCGGCTTCAGATACGCAGTATTTT
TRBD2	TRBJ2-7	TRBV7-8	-	CASSRTGGTSVYEQYF	TGTGCCAGCAGCCGCACTGGAGGGACTAGCGTGTACGAGCAGTACTTC
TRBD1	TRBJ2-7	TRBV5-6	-	CASSVVTGEGSYEQYF	TGTGCCAGCAGCGTAGTAACAGGGGAAGGGTCCTACGAGCAGTACTTC
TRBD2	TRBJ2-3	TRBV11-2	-	CASSFPSGSTDTQYF	TGTGCCAGCAGCTTCCCTAGCGGGAGCACAGATACGCAGTATTTT
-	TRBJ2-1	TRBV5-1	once	CASSTAGNSYNEQFF	TGCGCCAGCAGCACCGCAGGGAACTCCTACAATGAGCAGTTCTTC
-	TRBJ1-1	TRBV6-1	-	CASRPTAGTEAFF	TGTGCCAGCAGACCTACAGCGGGCACTGAAGCTTTCTTT
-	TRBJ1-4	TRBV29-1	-	CSVWGRATNEKLFF	TGCAGCGTATGGGGCCGCGCAACTAATGAAAAACTGTTTTTT
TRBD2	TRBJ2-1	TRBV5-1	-	CASSPIGAGAYNEQFF	TGCGCCAGCAGCCCAATCGGGGCGGGAGCCTACAATGAGCAGTTCTTC
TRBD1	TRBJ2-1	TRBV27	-	CASSETGNEQFF	TGTGCCAGCAGCGAGACAGGGAATGAGCAGTTCTTC
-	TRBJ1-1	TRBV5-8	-	CASSLGDTNTEAFF	TGTGCCAGCAGCTTGGGCGACACGAACACTGAAGCTTTCTTT
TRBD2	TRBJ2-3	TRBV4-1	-	CASSQVWLAGGTYTQYF	TGCGCCAGCAGCCAAGTTTGGCTAGCGGGGGGCACATATACGCAGTATTTT
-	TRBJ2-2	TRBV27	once	CASSSGESGELFF	TGTGCCAGCAGTTCTGGGGAGAGCGGGGAGCTGTTTTTT
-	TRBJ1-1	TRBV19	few	CASSIVLGPEAFF	TGTGCCAGTAGTATCGTTCTGGGGCCTGAAGCTTTCTTT
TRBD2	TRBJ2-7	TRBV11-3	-	CASSHGGTPYEQYF	TGTGCCAGCAGCCACGGGGGGACTCCCTACGAGCAGTACTTC
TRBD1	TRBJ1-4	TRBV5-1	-	CASSPWGQAATNEKLFF	TGCGCCAGCAGCCCCTGGGGACAGGCGGCAACTAATGAAAAACTGTTTTTT
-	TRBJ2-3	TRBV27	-	CASSLRPTDLSTDTQYF	TGTGCCAGCAGTTTAAGGCCTACCGACTTGAGTACAGATACGCAGTATTTT
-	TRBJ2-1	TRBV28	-	CATLAGGSYNEQFF	TGTGCCACCCTAGCAGGAGGTTCCTACAATGAGCAGTTCTTC
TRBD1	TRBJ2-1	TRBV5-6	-	CASGFEGVRGNEQFF	TGTGCCAGCGGGTTCGAGGGGGTCAGGGGGAATGAGCAGTTCTTC
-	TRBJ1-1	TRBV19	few	CASSSATGNTEAFF	TGTGCCAGTAGTAGTGCCACGGGGAACACTGAAGCTTTCTTT
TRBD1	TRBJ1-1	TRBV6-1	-	CASTYPGQDAFF	TGTGCCAGCACATATCCGGGACAGGACGCTTTCTTT
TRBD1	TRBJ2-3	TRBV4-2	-	CASSRTGHTDTQYF	TGTGCCAGCAGCCGGACAGGGCACACAGATACGCAGTATTTT
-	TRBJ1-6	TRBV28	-	CASSLRDSPLHF	TGTGCCAGCAGTTTACGAGATTCACCCCTCCACTTT
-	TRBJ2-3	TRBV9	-	CASSPSGSTDTQYF	TGTGCCAGCAGCCCCTCCGGGTCCACAGATACGCAGTATTTT
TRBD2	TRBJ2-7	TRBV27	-	CASSLLPGLAGEYEQYF	TGTGCCAGCAGTTTGCTTCCGGGACTAGCGGGAGAGTACGAGCAGTACTTC
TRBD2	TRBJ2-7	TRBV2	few	CASRASGLGYEQYF	TGTGCCAGCAGAGCTTCGGGACTAGGCTACGAGCAGTACTTC
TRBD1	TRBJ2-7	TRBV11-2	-	CASSLNRGRGEQYF	TGTGCCAGCAGCTTAAACAGGGGGCGCGGTGAGCAGTACTTC
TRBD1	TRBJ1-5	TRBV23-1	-	CASSHYEPGQGFGASNQPQHF	TGCGCCAGCAGTCATTACGAACCGGGACAGGGGTTTGGGGCTAGCAATCAGCCCCAGCATTTT
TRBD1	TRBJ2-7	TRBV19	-	CASSTPGQGASEQYF	TGTGCCAGTAGTACCCCGGGACAGGGGGCGAGCGAGCAGTACTTC
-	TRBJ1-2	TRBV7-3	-	CASSSQGYGYTF	TGTGCCAGCAGCTCACAGGGCTATGGCTACACCTTC
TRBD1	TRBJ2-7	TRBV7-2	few	CASSPGQSNAYEQYF	TGTGCCAGCAGCCCGGGACAGTCAAACGCCTACGAGCAGTACTTC
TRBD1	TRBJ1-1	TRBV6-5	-	CASSYQWDSPRAFF	TGTGCCAGCAGTTACCAGTGGGACAGTCCTAGAGCTTTCTTT
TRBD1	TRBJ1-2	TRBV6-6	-	CASSYPGQGVGYTF	TGTGCCAGCAGTTACCCCGGACAGGGGGTGGGCTACACCTTC
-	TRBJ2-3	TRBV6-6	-	CASSYLATSTDTQYF	TGTGCCAGCAGTTACTTAGCGACGAGCACAGATACGCAGTATTTT
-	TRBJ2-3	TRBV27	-	CASSTRADTQYF	TGTGCCAGCAGTACGAGAGCAGATACGCAGTATTTT
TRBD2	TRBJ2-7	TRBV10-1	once	CASSVEGLAGEFTSYEQYF	TGCGCCAGCAGTGTCGAAGGACTAGCGGGAGAGTTTACGTCCTACGAGCAGTACTTC
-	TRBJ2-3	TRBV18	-	CASSLFGASADTQYF	TGTGCCAGCTCCCTCTTCGGAGCGAGCGCAGATACGCAGTATTTT
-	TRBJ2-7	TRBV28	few	CASSPGTLYEQYF	TGTGCCAGCAGTCCCGGGACACTATACGAGCAGTACTTC
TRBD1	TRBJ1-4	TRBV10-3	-	CAISDRDSSNEKLFF	TGTGCCATCAGTGACCGGGACAGCTCGAATGAAAAACTGTTTTTT
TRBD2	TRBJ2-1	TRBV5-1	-	CASSLTSGTPPFF	TGCGCCAGCAGCTTGACTAGCGGGACGCCCCCGTTCTTC
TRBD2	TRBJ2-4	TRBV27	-	CASSLGLAGGENIQYF	TGTGCCAGCAGTTTAGGACTAGCGGGAGGGGAAAACATTCAGTACTTC